Each of the 9 T cell receptor beta chains below was sequenced from the same sample in a study of T cell responses to AZD1222 COVID-19 vaccine. Generated by immunoSEQ multiplex PCR, the TCRdb table keeps only in-frame clones and is missing some. This sample carries 110,000 to 150,000 clones, about 90% of them seen once, and the ten largest clones take around 3.8%. Source: peripheral blood, taken on day 0 of AZD1222 vaccination. The receptors originated from an adult in good health.

This chain uses TRBV6-5 with TRBJ1-1; D remains unclear. Deletions cut 6 bases from V and 4 bases from J, with 15 bases between. The CDR3 has 14 residues. Germline V gene lookup returns CDR1 MNHEY and CDR2 SVGAGI. The CDR3, as DNA: TGTGCCAGCAGAAGTCCCGGCCGGACCACTGAAGCTTTCTTT. It codes for CASRSPGRTTEAFF.

V gene TRBV28 combines with J gene TRBJ1-4; D remains unclear. CDR1 is MDHEN, CDR2 SYDVKM, per germline. This CDR3 comprises 12 residues. The V end was cut by 5 bases, the J end by 2 bases, with 3 bases between. The CDR3 nucleotides read TGTGCCAGCAGTCAGACTAATGAAAAACTGTTTTTT. Translated: CASSQTNEKLFF.

The V gene is TRBV10-3, the J gene TRBJ2-7; D is perhaps TRBD1 (6 bases). Germline assignment: CDR1 ENHRY and CDR2 SYGVKD. V gave up 9 bases and J gave up 3 bases, with 15 bases separating them. This CDR3 comprises 13 residues. CDR3 protein: CAIRTELGYEQYF. The CDR3 region has the DNA TGTGCCATTCGGACAGAGCTGGGCTACGAGCAGTACTTC.

V gene TRBV6-5 combines with J gene TRBJ2-7; D is perhaps TRBD2 (6 bases). Germline V gene sequence: CDR1 MNHEY, CDR2 SVGAGI. V gave up 6 bases and J gave up 1 base, with 16 bases separating them. The CDR3 totals 15 residues. As DNA, the CDR3 is TGTGCCAGCAGGGCGTCTCTAGGAGGGTCCTACGAGCAGTACTTC. It specifies CASRASLGGSYEQYF.

The rearrangement uses TRBV18 and TRBJ1-3; tentative D call: TRBD1 (6 bases). V shed 6 bases and J shed 0 bases, with 15 bases lying between them. This CDR3 contains 16 residues. Germline V CDR1 and CDR2: KGHSH, LQKENI. For the CDR3, the DNA is TGTGCCAGCTCGGCCGGGACATTAAACTCTGGAAACACCATATATTTT. Translating it yields CASSAGTLNSGNTIYF.

V usage is TRBV7-2 and J usage is TRBJ2-2; perhaps TRBD1 as D (5 bases). This CDR3 spans 16 amino acids. Per germline, CDR1 SGHTA and CDR2 FQGNSA. V was clipped by 5 bases and J by 0 bases, with 13 bases between them. The CDR3 is CASSPIPTANTGELFF. The DNA of the CDR3 is TGTGCCAGCAGCCCGATCCCGACAGCGAACACCGGGGAGCTGTTTTTT.

V is TRBV7-9 and J is TRBJ2-1, with D possibly TRBD2 on 6 matching bases. The germline V gene has CDR1 SEHNR and CDR2 FQNEAQ (reference sequence). The CDR3 is made up of 13 amino acids. V was cut by 7 bases and J by 10 bases, with 17 bases left in between. For the CDR3, the DNA is TGTGCCAGCACCCCCCTGACGGGAGAGGAGCAGTTCTTC. Translating gives CASTPLTGEEQFF.

The V call is TRBV7-2, the J call TRBJ1-3; possible D gene TRBD1, 6 bases. There are 15 residues in the CDR3. V dropped 7 bases and J dropped 0 bases, with 13 bases sitting between them. CDR1 and CDR2 from the germline V gene are SGHTA and FQGNSA. CDR3 DNA sequence: TGTGCCAGCACCGTGGACAGAAGCTCTGGAAACACCATATATTTT. It codes for CASTVDRSSGNTIYF.

The chain links TRBV5-4 to TRBJ2-2; 7 bases match TRBD2. The CDR3 runs to 16 residues. Germline trimming cut 4 bases from V and 6 bases from J; bases unmatched to any gene: 12. Germline V gene data show CDR1 as SGHNT and CDR2 as YYREEE (reference sequence). This CDR3 is CASSPGGLARPGELFF. CDR3 coding DNA: TGTGCCAGCAGCCCGGGGGGTCTAGCCCGACCCGGGGAGCTGTTTTTT.